This T cell receptor (beta chain) was captured in a study of vaccination and CD4 T cells after COVID-19 (dated by TCRdb to between 2021 and 2024). Some background on the complete study: Six males and four females were included in the convalescent cohort, with two Hispanic individuals, seven Caucasians, two Asians and one multiracial person represented. Participants received two doses of either the Pfizer-BioNTech BNT162b2 vaccine (n=8) or the Moderna mRNA-1273 vaccine (n=2). Post-COVID blood samples from convalescent patients were collected a median of around 100 days after diagnosis, with a range of 35 to 161 days. Post-vaccine blood samples were taken a median of 72 days after the second vaccine dose, with a range of about 13 to 241 days. For stimulating the cultures, overlapping spike peptide pools were used, derived from SARS-CoV-2 as well as from the common cold coronaviruses HCoV-NL63, HCoV-OC43 and HCoV-229E. As controls, cultures received a CEFX viral epitope pool (the positive control), an HIV-1 Nef peptide pool (the negative control), or no peptide at all. In some eleven COVID-19 convalescent patients and 4 infection-naive healthy vaccine recipients, researchers compared the spike-specific CD4+ TCR repertoire from before mRNA vaccination with the repertoire from after. An earlier paper using these donors assessed, at the TCR clonotype level, memory CD4+ T cell crossreactivity between SARS-CoV-2 and common cold coronavirus spike proteins.

What the work shows at the level of the full study, not this receptor alone: In convalescent patients, a median around 90% of post-vaccine SARS-CoV-2-reactive clones were detected only after vaccination, suggesting vaccine-specific priming. The median count of SARS-CoV-2-reactive clonotypes went up from 20 to 25 after infection to 30 to 40 after vaccination, although the change was not significant. The study included relatively few convalescent patients and did not analyze early timepoints after natural infection. Of the vaccine-specific clones in convalescent patients, 304 of 307, or nearly all, reacted only to SARS-CoV-2 spike and did not cross-react with common cold coronaviruses.

This clonotype was detected only a few times. Its antigen target is currently unknown. Base qualities are not recorded, but no much larger clone differs from it by a single base. The method was PCR. At the Johns Hopkins FTIC core, DNA from the cultured CD4+ T cells underwent TCR sequencing with the Oncomine TCR Beta short-read assay. The QIAamp micro DNA kit was used to extract genomic DNA from the cultured CD4+ T cells. Oncomine TCR Beta libraries made from cultured CD4+ T cells were pooled using unique dual indexes and sequenced on an Illumina iSeq 100. For the original study's pipeline: Non-productive sequences were filtered out, and CDR3s that did not start with C, did not end with F or W, or were shorter than 7 amino acids were discarded. The MANAFEST web application was used to identify antigen-specific clonotypes by comparing peptide-stimulated wells against reference wells and other culture wells. To be called positive, a clone needed an FDR below 0.05, an odds ratio above 5, and a productive frequency above 0.1% in at least two of three replicate wells. Cross-reactive clonotypes were defined as significantly expanded in both SARS-CoV-2 spike wells and at least one common cold coronavirus spike condition. CDR3 homology was assessed with Levenshtein distances (stringdist) and unrooted phylogenetic trees (ape) in R version 3.6.1. TCRdb's own reprocessing of the public reads used fastp at Q25 and MiXCR and kept productive beta chains. Here each entry gathers all rows of one CDR3 protein and keeps the most common genes and DNA. TCRdb's processing, not the authors', yielded these V and J calls. In all, the sample holds about 9,500 distinct CDR3 sequences, and 30% to 40% of those were seen once. The ten largest clones add up to about a fifth of the sample.

The treatment or condition label for this specimen denotes: roughly nine-day PBMC culture with coronavirus spike peptide pools or control peptides (ViraFEST assay). CD4+ T cells from unexposed donors were collected before the COVID-19 pandemic (2011-2018). The ViraFEST assay, used in the study, expanded antigen-specific T cells with peptide pools and then identified the expanded clonotypes through TCR sequencing. Each well held more than 1.5 million PBMCs cultured in IMDM containing approximately 5% human AB serum and about 10 IU/ml IL-2, with 10 ug/ml peptide pools added. On days 3 and 7, half of the culture medium was replaced with fresh IL-2-containing medium. Once the cells had been in culture for roughly 11 days, the EasySep CD4+ T cell isolation kit was used to isolate CD4+ T cells by negative selection. As cell number allowed, CD4+ T cells from unexposed donors were tested for reactivity to SARS-CoV-2 S and N and to four common cold coronavirus spike pools. Ficoll-Paque Plus gradient centrifugation was used to isolate PBMCs from whole blood, and the isolated PBMCs were then either used fresh or cryopreserved at -140C. In general, triplicate wells were set up for every culture condition. Leukapheresis product for the unexposed donors was bought commercially.

Looking up the germline V gene yields CDR1 KGHSH and CDR2 LQKENI. Spanning cysteine to phenylalanine, the CDR3 consists of 14 amino acids. The retained sequence is limited to the CDR3, 42 bases, with the frame set at the first base. V is cut by 3 bases and J by 8 bases, and the space between the germline ends is 14 bases. The TCR comes from a human donor in good health. Here the chain combines TRBV18 and TRBJ2-4; perhaps TRBD1 is the D gene, with 5 bases matching. Material: CD4+ T cells from blood, cultured in vitro. The CDR3 loop reads CASSPSERGYIQYF. The sequenced DNA: TGTGCCAGCTCACCGTCCGAAAGGGGATACATTCAGTACTTC.